This T cell receptor (beta chain) was recovered during a study of cytomegalovirus exposure and HLA in healthy donors. Study results and limitations: Some V segments, including TRBV6-2 and TRBV6-3, were excluded as indistinguishable. In presence/absence analyses, roughly uniform sequencing depth across donors was assumed. On later analysis, the bulk of CMV-associated TCR beta chains appeared to be HLA-restricted. Most subjects had HLA-A and HLA-B alleles reportedly predicted accurately by TCR beta sequences.

The sample holds a few counts of this clone. Its antigen is as yet unknown. Germline CDR1 and CDR2: LGHNA and YSLEER. Trimming took 4 bases from V and 4 from J, leaving 16 bases between them. CDR3 length: 15 amino acids. The PCR used 60 Vbeta and 13 Jbeta primers. The data were produced by immunoSEQ multiplex PCR, yet TCRdb's version contains in-frame clones alone and is incomplete. The sample lists 100,000 to 120,000 clones; 76% were seen once. Material: PBMCs. This sequence was found in a man younger than 45 in good health and CMV-seropositive. The chain has TRBV4-3 and TRBJ1-1; D may be TRBD1 (6 bases). CDR3 sequence reads: CASSLKRGGFTEAFF. The CDR3 region has the DNA TGCGCCAGCAGCCTAAAGAGGGGGGGGTTCACTGAAGCTTTCTTT.